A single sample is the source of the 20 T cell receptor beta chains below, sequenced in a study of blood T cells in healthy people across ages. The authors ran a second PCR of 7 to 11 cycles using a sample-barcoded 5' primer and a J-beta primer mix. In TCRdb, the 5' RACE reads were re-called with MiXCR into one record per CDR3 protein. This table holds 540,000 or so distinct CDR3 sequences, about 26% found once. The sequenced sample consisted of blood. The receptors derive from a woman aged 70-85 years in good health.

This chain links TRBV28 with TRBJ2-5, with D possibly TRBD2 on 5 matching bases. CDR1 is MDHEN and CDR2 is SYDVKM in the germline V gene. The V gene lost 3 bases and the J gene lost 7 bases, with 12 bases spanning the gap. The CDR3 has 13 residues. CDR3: CASSLGGLGTQYF. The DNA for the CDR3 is TGTGCCAGCAGTTTGGGCGGGCTAGGGACCCAGTACTTC.

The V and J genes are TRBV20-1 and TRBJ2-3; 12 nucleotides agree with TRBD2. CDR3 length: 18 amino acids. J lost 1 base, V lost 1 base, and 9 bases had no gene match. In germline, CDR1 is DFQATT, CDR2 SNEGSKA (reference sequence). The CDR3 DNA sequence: TGCAGTGCTAGAGTACCCCGACTAGCGGGGGCCCGCACAGATACGCAGTATTTT. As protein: CSARVPRLAGARTDTQYF.

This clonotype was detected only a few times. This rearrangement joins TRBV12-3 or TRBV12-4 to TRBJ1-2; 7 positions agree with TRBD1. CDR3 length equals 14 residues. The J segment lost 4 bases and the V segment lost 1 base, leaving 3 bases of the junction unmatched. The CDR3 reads CASSLEGASYGYTF. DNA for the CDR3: TGTGCCAGCAGTTTAGAGGGGGCAAGCTATGGCTACACCTTC.

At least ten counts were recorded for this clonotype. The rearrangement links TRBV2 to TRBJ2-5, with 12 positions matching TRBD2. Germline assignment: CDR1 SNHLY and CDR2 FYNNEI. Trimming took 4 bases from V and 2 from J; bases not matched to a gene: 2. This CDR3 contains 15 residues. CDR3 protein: CASSAGTSGQETQYF. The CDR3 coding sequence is TGTGCCAGCAGTGCGGGGACTAGCGGGCAAGAGACCCAGTACTTC.

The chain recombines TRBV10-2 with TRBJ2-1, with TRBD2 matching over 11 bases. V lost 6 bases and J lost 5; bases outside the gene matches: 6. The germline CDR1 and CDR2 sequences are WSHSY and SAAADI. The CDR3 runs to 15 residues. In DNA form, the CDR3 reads TGCGCCAGCAGGCCTAGCGGGGGGCGGAACAATGAGCAGTTCTTC. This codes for CASRPSGGRNNEQFF.

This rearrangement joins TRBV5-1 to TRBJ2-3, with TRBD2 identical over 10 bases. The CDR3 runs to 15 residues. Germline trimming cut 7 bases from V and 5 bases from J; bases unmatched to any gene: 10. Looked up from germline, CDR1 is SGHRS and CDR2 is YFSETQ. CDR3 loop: CASLLWVAGGDTQYF. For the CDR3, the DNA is TGCGCCAGCCTGCTGTGGGTAGCGGGGGGAGATACGCAGTATTTT. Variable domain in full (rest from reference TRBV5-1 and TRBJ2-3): KAGVTQTPRYLIKTRGQQVTLSCSPISGHRSVSWYQQTPGQGLQFLFEYFSETQRNKGNFPGRFSGRQFSNSRSEMNVSTLELGDSALYLCASLLWVAGGDTQYFGPGTRLTVL.

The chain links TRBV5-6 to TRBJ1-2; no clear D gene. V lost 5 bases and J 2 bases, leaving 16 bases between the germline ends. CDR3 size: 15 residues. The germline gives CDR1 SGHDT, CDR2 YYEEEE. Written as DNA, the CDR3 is TGTGCCAGCAGAACGTTTGGAGCATCCAACTATGGCTACACCTTC. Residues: CASRTFGASNYGYTF.

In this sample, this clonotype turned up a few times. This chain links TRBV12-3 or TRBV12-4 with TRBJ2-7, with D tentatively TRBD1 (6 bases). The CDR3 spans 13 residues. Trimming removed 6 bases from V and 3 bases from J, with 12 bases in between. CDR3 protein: CASSYRDNYEQYF. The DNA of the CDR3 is TGTGCCAGCAGCTACCGGGACAACTACGAGCAGTACTTC.

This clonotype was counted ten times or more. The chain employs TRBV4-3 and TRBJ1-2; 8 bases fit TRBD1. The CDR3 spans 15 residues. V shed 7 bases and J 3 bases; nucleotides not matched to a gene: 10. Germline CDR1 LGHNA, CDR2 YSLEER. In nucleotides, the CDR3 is TGCGCCAGCACTCCCCAGGACAGGGTAGACTATGGCTACACCTTC. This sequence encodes CASTPQDRVDYGYTF.

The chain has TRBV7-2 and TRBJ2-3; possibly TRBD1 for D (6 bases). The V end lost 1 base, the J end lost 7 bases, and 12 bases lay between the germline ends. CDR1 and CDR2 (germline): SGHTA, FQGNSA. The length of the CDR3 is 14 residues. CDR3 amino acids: CASSLGTASNTQYF. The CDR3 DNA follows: TGTGCCAGCAGCTTAGGGACAGCATCCAATACGCAGTATTTT.

CDR3 in amino acids: CSASNRVQPQHF. The CDR3 DNA reads as TGCAGTGCTAGTAACAGGGTCCAGCCCCAGCATTTT. The J gene is TRBJ1-5, the V gene TRBV20-1, with a weak D call TRBD1 (6 bases). Germline V gives CDR1 DFQATT, CDR2 SNEGSKA (reference sequence). V was pared by 3 bases and J by 7 bases, with 10 bases between. This CDR3 is built from 12 residues.

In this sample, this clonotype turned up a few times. The CDR3 DNA reads as TGTGCCAGCAGCGACCAAACTGTAGAGCAGTTCTTC. Translation gives CASSDQTVEQFF. V gene TRBV9 combines with J gene TRBJ2-1; D gene unclear. V shed 3 bases and J shed 10 bases, with 11 bases lying between them. Germline V gene data show CDR1 as SGDLS and CDR2 as YYNGEE. The CDR3 totals 12 residues.

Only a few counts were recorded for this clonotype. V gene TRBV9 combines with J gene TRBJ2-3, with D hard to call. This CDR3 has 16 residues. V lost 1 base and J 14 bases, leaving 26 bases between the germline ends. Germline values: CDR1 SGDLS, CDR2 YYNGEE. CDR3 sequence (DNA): TGTGCCAGCAGCGTATCTCCCCGGGCCCCCTTTGAAGCAATGTATTTT. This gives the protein CASSVSPRAPFEAMYF. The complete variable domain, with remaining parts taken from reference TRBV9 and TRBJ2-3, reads DSGVTQTPKHLITATGQRVTLRCSPRSGDLSVYWYQQSLDQGLQFLIQYYNGEERAKGNILERFSAQQFPDLHSELNLSSLELGDSALYFCASSVSPRAPFEAMYFGPGTRLTVL.

The CDR3 region has the DNA TGTGCCAGCTCACCACTATCCGACCCGATTAGCACAGATACGCAGTATTTT. This codes for CASSPLSDPISTDTQYF. V gene TRBV18 combines with J gene TRBJ2-3; D is uncertain. CDR1 KGHSH and CDR2 LQKENI come from the germline V gene. The CDR3 is 17 amino acids. V shed 1 base and J shed 0 bases, with 14 bases lying between them. Based on the CDR3 plus reference TRBV18 and TRBJ2-3, the full variable domain is NAGVMQNPRHLVRRRGQEARLRCSPMKGHSHVYWYRQLPEEGLKFMVYLQKENIIDESGMPKERFSAEFPKEGPSILRIQQVVRGDSAAYFCASSPLSDPISTDTQYFGPGTRLTVL.

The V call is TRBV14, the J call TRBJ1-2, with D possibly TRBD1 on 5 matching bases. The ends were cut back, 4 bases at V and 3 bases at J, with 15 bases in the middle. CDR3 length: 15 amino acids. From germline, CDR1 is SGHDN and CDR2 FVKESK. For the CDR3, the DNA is TGTGCCAGCAGCCCACCTGGGGGTTTTGACTATGGCTACACCTTC. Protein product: CASSPPGGFDYGYTF.

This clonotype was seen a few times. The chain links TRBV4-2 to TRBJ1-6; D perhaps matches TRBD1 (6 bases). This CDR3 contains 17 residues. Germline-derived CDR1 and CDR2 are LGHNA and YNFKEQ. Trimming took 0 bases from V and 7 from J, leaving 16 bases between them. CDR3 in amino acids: CASSQEVGQGRNSPLHF. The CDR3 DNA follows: TGTGCCAGCAGCCAAGAGGTGGGGCAGGGGCGGAATTCACCCCTCCACTTT.

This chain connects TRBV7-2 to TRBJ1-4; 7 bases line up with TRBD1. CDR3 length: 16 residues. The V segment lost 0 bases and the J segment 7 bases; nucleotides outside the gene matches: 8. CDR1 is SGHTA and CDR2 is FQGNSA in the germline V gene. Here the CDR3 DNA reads TGTGCCAGCAGCTTAGCCCCGACAGGGCGGAGTGAAAAACTGTTTTTT. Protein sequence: CASSLAPTGRSEKLFF.

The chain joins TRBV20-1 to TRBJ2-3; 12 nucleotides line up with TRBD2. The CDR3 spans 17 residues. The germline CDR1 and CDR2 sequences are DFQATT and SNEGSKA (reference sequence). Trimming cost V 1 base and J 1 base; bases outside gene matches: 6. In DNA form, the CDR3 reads TGCAGTGCTAGAGCCCTAGCGGGGGGGCCAGGCACAGATACGCAGTATTTT. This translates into CSARALAGGPGTDTQYF.

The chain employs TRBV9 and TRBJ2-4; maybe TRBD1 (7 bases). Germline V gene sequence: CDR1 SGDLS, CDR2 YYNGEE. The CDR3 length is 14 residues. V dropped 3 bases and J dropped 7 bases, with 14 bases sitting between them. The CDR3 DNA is TGTGCCAGCAGCGGACAGGGACGGGGGAACATTCAGTACTTC. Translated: CASSGQGRGNIQYF.

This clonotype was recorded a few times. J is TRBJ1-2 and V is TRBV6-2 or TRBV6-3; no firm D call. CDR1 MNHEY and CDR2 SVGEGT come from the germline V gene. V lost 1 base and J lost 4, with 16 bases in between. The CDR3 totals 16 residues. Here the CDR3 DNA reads TGTGCCAGCAGTTACTTAAGGGCGTCGGAGGTCTATGGCTACACCTTC. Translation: CASSYLRASEVYGYTF.